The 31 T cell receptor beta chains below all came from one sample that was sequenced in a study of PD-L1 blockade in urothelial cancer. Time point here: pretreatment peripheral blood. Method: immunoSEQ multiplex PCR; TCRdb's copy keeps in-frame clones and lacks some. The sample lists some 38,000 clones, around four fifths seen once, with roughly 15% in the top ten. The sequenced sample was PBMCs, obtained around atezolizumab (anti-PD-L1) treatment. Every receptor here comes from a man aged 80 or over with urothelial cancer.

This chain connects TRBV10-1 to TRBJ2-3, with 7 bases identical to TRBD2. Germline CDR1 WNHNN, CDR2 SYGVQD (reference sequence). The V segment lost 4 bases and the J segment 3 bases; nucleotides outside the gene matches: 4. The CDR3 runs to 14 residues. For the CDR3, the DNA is TGCGCCAGCAGTGTCGGCGGGAGTACAGATACGCAGTATTTT. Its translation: CASSVGGSTDTQYF.

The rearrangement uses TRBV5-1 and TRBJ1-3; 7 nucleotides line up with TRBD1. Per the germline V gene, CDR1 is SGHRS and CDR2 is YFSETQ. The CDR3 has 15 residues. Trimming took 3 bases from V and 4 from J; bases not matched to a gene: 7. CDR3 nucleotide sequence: TGCGCCAGCAGCTCACAACAGGGGAGAGGAAACACCATATATTTT. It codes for CASSSQQGRGNTIYF.

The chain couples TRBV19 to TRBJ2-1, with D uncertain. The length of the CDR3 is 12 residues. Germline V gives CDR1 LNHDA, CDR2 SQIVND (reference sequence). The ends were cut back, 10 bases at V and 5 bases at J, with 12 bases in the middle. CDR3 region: CAISTDDNEQFF. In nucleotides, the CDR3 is TGTGCCATCTCGACTGATGACAATGAGCAGTTCTTC.

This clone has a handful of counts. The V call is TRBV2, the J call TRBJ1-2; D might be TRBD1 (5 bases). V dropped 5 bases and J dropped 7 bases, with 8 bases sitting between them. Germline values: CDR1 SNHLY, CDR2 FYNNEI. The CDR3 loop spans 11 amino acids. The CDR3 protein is CASSRQSGYTF. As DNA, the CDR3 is TGTGCCAGCAGTCGACAGTCTGGCTACACCTTC.

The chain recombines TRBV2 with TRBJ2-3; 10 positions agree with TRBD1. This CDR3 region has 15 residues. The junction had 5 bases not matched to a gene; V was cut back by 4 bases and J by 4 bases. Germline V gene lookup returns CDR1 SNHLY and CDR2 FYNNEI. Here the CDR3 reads CASSVSDRGPDTQYF. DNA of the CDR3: TGTGCCAGCAGTGTGAGTGACAGGGGGCCAGATACGCAGTATTTT.

CDR3 sequence (DNA): TGTGCCAGCAGTGACGGGAGAAATAGCAATCAGCCCCAGCATTTT. Residues: CASSDGRNSNQPQHF. This rearrangement joins TRBV2 to TRBJ1-5; no reliable D call. The CDR3 totals 15 residues. Per germline, CDR1 SNHLY and CDR2 FYNNEI. V was shortened by 3 bases and J by 0 bases, with 9 bases between the two germline ends.

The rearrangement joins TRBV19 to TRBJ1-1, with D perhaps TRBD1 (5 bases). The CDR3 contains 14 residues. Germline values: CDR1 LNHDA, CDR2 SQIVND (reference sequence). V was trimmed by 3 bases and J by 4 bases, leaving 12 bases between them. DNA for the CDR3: TGTGCCAGTAGTATCGGCCAGGGAGGCACTGAAGCTTTCTTT. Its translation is CASSIGQGGTEAFF.

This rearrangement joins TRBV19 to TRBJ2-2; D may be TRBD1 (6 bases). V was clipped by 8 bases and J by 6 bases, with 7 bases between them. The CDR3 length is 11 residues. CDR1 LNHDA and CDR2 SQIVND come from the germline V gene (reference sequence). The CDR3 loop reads CASRTAGELFF. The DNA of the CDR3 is TGTGCCAGTCGGACAGCCGGGGAGCTGTTTTTT.

CDR3 DNA: TGCGCCAGCAGCCAAGAGTCGTCAGGGGGGAACTATGGCTACACCTTC. Translating gives CASSQESSGGNYGYTF. The chain combines TRBV4-3 with TRBJ1-2; 7 bases fit TRBD1. Germline CDR1 reads LGHNA; CDR2 reads YSLEER. The J segment lost 2 bases and the V segment lost 0 bases, leaving 6 bases of the junction unmatched. CDR3 length: 16 residues.

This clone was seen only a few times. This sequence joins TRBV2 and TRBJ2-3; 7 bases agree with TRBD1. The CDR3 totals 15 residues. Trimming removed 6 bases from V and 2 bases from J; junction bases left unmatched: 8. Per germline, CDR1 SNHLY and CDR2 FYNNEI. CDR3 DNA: TGTGCCAGCAGGCGGACGACAGGGACCACAGATACGCAGTATTTT. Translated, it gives CASRRTTGTTDTQYF.

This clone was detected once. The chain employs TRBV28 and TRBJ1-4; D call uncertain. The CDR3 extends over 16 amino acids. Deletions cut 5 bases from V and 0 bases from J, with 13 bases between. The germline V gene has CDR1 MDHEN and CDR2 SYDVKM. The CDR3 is CASSATDGATNEKLFF. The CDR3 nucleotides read TGTGCCAGCAGTGCGACGGACGGGGCAACTAATGAAAAACTGTTTTTT. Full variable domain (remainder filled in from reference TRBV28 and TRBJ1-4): DVKVTQSSRYLVKRTGEKVFLECVQDMDHENMFWYRQDPGLGLRLIYFSYDVKMKEKGDIPEGYSVSREKKERFSLILESASTNQTSMYLCASSATDGATNEKLFFGSGTQLSVL.

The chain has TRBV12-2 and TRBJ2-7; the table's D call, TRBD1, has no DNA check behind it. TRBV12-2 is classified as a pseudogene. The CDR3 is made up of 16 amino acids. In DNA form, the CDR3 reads TGTGCAAGTCGCACCGGGGCCCCGTACAGGGAATACGAGCAGTACTTC. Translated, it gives CASRTGAPYREYEQYF.

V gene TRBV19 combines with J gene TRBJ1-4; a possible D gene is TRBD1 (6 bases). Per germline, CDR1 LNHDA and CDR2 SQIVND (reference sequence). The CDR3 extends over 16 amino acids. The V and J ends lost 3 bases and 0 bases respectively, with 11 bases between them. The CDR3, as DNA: TGTGCCAGTAGTATCCCAGGGGCCGCAACTAATGAAAAACTGTTTTTT. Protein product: CASSIPGAATNEKLFF.

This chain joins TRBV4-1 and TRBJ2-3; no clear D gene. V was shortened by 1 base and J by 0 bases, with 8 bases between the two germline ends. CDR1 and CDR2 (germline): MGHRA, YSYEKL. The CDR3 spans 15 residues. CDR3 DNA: TGCGCCAGCAGCCAAGGTGGTACTAGCACAGATACGCAGTATTTT. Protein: CASSQGGTSTDTQYF.

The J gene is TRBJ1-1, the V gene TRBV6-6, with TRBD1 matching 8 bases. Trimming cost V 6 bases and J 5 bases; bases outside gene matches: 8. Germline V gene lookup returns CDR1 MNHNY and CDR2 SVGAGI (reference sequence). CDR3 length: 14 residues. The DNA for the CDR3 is TGTGCCAGCAGCCTTGGGCAGGGGGCTACTGAAGCTTTCTTT. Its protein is CASSLGQGATEAFF.

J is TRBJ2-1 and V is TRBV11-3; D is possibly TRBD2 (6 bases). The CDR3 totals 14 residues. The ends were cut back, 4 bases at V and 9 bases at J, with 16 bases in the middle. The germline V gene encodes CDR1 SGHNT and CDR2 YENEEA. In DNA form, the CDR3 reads TGTGCCAGCAGCTCTCACTCGGGAGTCTCTGAGCAGTTCTTC. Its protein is CASSSHSGVSEQFF.

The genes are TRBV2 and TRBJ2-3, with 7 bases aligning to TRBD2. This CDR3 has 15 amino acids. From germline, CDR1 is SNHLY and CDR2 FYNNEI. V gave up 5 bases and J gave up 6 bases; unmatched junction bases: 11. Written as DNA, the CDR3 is TGTGCCAGCAGTCTCAGTAGCGGGTGGGGGGATACGCAGTATTTT. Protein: CASSLSSGWGDTQYF.

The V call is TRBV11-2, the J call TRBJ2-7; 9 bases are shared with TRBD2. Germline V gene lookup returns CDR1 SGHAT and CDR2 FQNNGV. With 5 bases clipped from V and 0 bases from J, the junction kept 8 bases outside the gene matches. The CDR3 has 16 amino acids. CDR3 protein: CASSRRSGSSSYEQYF. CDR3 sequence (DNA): TGTGCCAGCAGCCGACGTAGCGGGAGTAGCTCCTACGAGCAGTACTTC.

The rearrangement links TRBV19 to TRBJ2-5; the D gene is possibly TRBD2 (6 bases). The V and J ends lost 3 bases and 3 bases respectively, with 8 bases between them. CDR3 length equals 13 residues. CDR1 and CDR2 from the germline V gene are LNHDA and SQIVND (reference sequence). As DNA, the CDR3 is TGTGCCAGTAGTATGGGGGGAGAAGAGACCCAGTACTTC. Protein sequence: CASSMGGEETQYF.

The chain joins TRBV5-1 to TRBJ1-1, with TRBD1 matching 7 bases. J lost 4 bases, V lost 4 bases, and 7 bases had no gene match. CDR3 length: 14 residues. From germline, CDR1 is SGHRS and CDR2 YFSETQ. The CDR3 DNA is TGCGCCAGCAGCAGAGAACAGGGGCGCACTGAAGCTTTCTTT. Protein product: CASSREQGRTEAFF.

CDR3 DNA sequence: TGTGCCAGCTCGCCGACTAGCGGGCGCTCCTACGAGCAGTACTTC. This translates into CASSPTSGRSYEQYF. The genes are TRBV18 and TRBJ2-7; 10 bases line up with TRBD2. The CDR3 has 15 amino acids. V shed 6 bases, J shed 0 bases, and the junction held 5 bases outside the gene matches. Germline V gene lookup returns CDR1 KGHSH and CDR2 LQKENI.

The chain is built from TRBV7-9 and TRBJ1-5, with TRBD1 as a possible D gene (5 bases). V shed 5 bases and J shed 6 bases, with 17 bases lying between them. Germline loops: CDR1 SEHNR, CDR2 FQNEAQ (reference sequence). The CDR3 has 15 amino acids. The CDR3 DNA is TGTGCCAGCAGCCTCGGGGGAAAGGATAGTCAGCCCCAGCATTTT. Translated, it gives CASSLGGKDSQPQHF.

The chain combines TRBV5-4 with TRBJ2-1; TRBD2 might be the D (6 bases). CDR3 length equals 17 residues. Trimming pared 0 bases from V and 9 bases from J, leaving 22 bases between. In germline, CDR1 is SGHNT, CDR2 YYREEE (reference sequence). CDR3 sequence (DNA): TGTGCCAGCAGCTTGGGAGCGGGCCAGCGCCTGGGGGGTGAGCAGTTCTTC. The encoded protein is CASSLGAGQRLGGEQFF.

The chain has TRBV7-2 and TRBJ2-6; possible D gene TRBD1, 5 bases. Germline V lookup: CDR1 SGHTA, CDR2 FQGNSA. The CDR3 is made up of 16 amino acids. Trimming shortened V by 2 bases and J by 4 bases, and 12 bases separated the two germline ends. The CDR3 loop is CASSLTTALGANVLTF. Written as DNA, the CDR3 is TGTGCCAGCAGCTTAACGACAGCGCTGGGGGCCAACGTCCTGACTTTC.

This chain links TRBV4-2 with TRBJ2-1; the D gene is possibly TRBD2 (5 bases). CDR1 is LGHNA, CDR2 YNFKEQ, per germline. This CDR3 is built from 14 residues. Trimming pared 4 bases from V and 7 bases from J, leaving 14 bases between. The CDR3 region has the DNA TGTGCCAGCAGCCCACGACCTAGCACGAATGAGCAGTTCTTC. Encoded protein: CASSPRPSTNEQFF.

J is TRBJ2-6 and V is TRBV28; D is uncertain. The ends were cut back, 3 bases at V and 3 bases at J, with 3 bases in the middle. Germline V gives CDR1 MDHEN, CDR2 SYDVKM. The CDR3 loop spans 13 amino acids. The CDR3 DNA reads TGTGCCAGCAGTTTCCATGGGGCCAACGTCCTGACTTTC. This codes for CASSFHGANVLTF. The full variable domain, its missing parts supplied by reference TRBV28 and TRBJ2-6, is DVKVTQSSRYLVKRTGEKVFLECVQDMDHENMFWYRQDPGLGLRLIYFSYDVKMKEKGDIPEGYSVSREKKERFSLILESASTNQTSMYLCASSFHGANVLTFGAGSRLTVL.

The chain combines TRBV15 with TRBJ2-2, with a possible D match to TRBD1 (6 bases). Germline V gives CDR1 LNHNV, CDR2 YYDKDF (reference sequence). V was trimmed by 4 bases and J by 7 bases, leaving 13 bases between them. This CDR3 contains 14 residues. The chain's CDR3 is CATSTNRAGGELFF. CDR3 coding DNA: TGTGCCACCAGCACAAACAGGGCCGGCGGGGAGCTGTTTTTT.

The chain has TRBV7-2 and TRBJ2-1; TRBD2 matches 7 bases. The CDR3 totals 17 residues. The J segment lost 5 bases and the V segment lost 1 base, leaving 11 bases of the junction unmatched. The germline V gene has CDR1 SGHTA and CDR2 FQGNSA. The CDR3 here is CASSLVPSGLTDNEQFF. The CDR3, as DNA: TGTGCCAGCAGCTTAGTGCCCTCGGGACTAACAGACAATGAGCAGTTCTTC.

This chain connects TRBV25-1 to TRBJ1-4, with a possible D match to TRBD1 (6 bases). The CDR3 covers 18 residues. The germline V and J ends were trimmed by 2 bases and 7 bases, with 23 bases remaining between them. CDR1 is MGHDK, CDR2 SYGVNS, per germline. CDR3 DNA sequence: TGTGCCAGCAGTGAAGGTGTGGGAGGGGGAGGTGACGGTGAAAAACTGTTTTTT. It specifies CASSEGVGGGGDGEKLFF.

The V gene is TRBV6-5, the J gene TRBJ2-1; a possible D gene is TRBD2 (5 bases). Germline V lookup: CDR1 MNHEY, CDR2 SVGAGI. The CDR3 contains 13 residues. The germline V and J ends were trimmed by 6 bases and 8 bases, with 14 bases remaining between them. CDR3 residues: CASRRAGSDEQFF. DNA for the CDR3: TGTGCCAGCAGGAGGGCCGGGTCAGATGAGCAGTTCTTC.

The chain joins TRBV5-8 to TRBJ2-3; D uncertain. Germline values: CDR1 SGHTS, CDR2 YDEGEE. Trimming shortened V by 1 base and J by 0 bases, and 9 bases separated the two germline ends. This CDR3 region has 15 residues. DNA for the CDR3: TGTGCCAGCAGCTTGTTAACCACTAGCACAGATACGCAGTATTTT. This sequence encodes CASSLLTTSTDTQYF.